The sequence of this TCR beta chain was determined in a study of human T cells and chemical hapten exposure. Overall study: Mainly, slight library volume differences in the pool made TCR yields vary.

As the library was built, unique molecular identifiers were attached to individual cDNA molecules. TCRdb re-derived calls from the 5' RACE reads in MiXCR, one entry per CDR3 protein. The table shows roughly 110,000 distinct CDR3 sequences, with approximately 19% occurring only once. This clonotype was counted between two and nine times. Antigen: not known. From whole blood left unfractionated, total RNA was extracted. J was trimmed by 7 bases and V by 5 bases; bases with no gene match: 9. CDR1 is SGHVS, CDR2 FQNEAQ, per germline. The CDR3 sequence is 16 residues long. Regarding the study as a whole: TCRs whose frequency exceeded 1 in 1000 remained the same following DPC sensitization.

The chain employs TRBV7-8 and TRBJ2-3; 13 nucleotides line up with TRBD2. The receptor comes from a human donor in good health. CDR3 residues: CASSIGLAGEMNTQYF. In nucleotides, the CDR3 is TGTGCCAGCAGCATCGGACTAGCGGGAGAAATGAATACGCAGTATTTT.